This passage covers 6 T cell receptor beta chains from one sample sequenced in a study of OX40 agonist ivuxolimab in advanced cancers. Clones were read by immunoSEQ multiplex PCR, and TCRdb kept only the in-frame ones, dropping some. The sample contains tens of thousands of clones, under 90% of which appear only once. Sequencing was performed on CD4+ or CD8+ T cells sorted from blood, taken in a trial of the OX40 agonist ivuxolimab. The origin of the receptors is an adult with an advanced solid tumor such as melanoma, head and neck, liver or kidney cancer.

V and J are TRBV7-9 and TRBJ2-3; tentative D call: TRBD1 (6 bases). The CDR3 consists of 15 residues. V lost 5 bases, J lost 9 bases, and 21 bases lay in between. From germline, CDR1 is SEHNR and CDR2 FQNEAQ (reference sequence). CDR3 DNA sequence: TGTGCCAGCAGCCCCCGACAGGCACCCACAGCAACGCAGTATTTT. This codes for CASSPRQAPTATQYF.

The chain joins TRBV11-2 to TRBJ1-2, with D possibly being TRBD1 (6 bases). Per the germline V gene, CDR1 is SGHAT and CDR2 is FQNNGV. CDR3 size: 12 residues. Trimming removed 5 bases from V and 6 bases from J, with 10 bases in between. CDR3 nucleotides: TGTGCCAGCAGCGCCACAGGGAATGGCTACACCTTC. Translating it yields CASSATGNGYTF.

The chain couples TRBV19 to TRBJ2-5, with unresolved D. Trimming took off 6 bases at V and 5 bases at J, with 16 bases between the two ends. The CDR3 is 14 amino acids. Germline CDR1 and CDR2: LNHDA and SQIVND (reference sequence). CDR3 nucleotide sequence: TGTGCCAGTAGCCTAGAGCCCCGGGCGGAGACCCAGTACTTC. Residues: CASSLEPRAETQYF.

The CDR3 DNA is TGTGCCAGCAACACAGAGTCCAAAGAGACCCAGTACTTC. Translating it yields CASNTESKETQYF. This rearrangement joins TRBV2 to TRBJ2-5; no clear D gene. The CDR3 is made up of 13 amino acids. Germline lookup yields CDR1 SNHLY and CDR2 FYNNEI. Deletions cut 7 bases from V and 3 bases from J, with 12 bases between.

This chain links TRBV6-1 with TRBJ1-3; 9 bases align to TRBD1. V lost 4 bases, J lost 3 bases, and 7 bases stayed unmatched. Germline V gene sequence: CDR1 MNHNS, CDR2 SASEGT. The length of the CDR3 is 16 residues. Here the CDR3 reads CASSARTGGSGNTIYF. The DNA of the CDR3 is TGTGCCAGCAGTGCCAGAACAGGGGGCAGTGGAAACACCATATATTTT.

The V call is TRBV6-6, the J call TRBJ1-2; a possible D gene is TRBD1 (6 bases). This CDR3 region has 15 residues. Per germline, CDR1 MNHNY and CDR2 SVGAGI (reference sequence). With 6 bases removed from V and 4 bases from J, the gap between germline ends came to 18 bases. CDR3 in DNA: TGTGCCAGCAGAGACTCCGCAAGAGGGGGCTATGGCTACACCTTC. Its protein product is CASRDSARGGYGYTF.